The TCR beta chain under discussion was sequenced for a study of blood T cell repertoires in COVID-19. Study as a whole: The United States, Italy and Spain provided the acute and convalescent COVID-19 samples. T cells, B-cell-depleted T cells, or PBMCs supplied cDNA or gDNA.

Germline CDR1 reads SGDLS; CDR2 reads YYNGEE. The length of the CDR3 is 15 residues. V was trimmed by 4 bases and J by 7 bases, leaving 20 bases between them. In the authors' workflow: Estimated nucleated cell counts came from reference gene primer amplification. TCRdb's copy holds only in-frame clones and misses some; the assay was immunoSEQ multiplex PCR. That table gives V, J and clone size, and the DNA gave D and trimming. Of about 87,000 clones in the sample, approximately 83% were seen once. Sequencing was performed on peripheral blood. The source is a woman between 65 and 79 years old with acute or convalescent COVID-19. V and J are TRBV9 and TRBJ1-1, with D unclear. This CDR3 reads CASSHAPSYDGEAFF. In nucleotides, the CDR3 is TGTGCCAGCAGCCACGCTCCTAGCTATGACGGTGAAGCTTTCTTT.